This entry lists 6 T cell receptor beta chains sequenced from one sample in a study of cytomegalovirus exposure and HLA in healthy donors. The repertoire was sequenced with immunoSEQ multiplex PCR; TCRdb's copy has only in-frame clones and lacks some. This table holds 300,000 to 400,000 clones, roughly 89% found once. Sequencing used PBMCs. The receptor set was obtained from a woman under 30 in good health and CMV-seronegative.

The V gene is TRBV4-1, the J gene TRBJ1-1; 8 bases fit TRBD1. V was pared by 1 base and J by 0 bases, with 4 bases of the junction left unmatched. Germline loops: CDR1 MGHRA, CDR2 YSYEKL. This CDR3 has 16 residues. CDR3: CASSQAGTGLNTEAFF. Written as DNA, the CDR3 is TGCGCCAGCAGCCAAGCGGGGACAGGTCTGAACACTGAAGCTTTCTTT.

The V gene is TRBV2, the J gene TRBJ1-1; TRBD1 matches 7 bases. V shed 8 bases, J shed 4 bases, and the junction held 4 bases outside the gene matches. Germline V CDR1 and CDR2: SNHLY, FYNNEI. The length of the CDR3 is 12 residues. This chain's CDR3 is CASWTGGTEAFF. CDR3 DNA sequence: TGTGCCAGCTGGACAGGCGGCACTGAAGCTTTCTTT.

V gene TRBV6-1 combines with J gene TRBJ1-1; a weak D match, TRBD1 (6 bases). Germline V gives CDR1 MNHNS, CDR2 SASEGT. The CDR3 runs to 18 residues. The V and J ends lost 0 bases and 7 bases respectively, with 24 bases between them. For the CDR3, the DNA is TGTGCCAGCAGTGAAGCTTTCGCCTTCGGACCAAGACAGGATGAAGCTTTCTTT. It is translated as CASSEAFAFGPRQDEAFF.

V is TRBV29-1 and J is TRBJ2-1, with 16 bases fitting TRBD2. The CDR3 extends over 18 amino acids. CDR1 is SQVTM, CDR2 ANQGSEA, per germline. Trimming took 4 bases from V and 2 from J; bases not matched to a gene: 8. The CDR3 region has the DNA TGCAGCGTTGGGCCGGGACTAGCGGGGGGGAGAACCTACAATGAGCAGTTCTTC. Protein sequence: CSVGPGLAGGRTYNEQFF.

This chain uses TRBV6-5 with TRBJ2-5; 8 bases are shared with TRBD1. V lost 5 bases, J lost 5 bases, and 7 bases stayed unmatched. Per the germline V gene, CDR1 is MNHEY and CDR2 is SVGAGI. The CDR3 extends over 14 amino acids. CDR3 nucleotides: TGTGCCAGCAGTCCGGACAGGGTTGGGGAGACCCAGTACTTC. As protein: CASSPDRVGETQYF.

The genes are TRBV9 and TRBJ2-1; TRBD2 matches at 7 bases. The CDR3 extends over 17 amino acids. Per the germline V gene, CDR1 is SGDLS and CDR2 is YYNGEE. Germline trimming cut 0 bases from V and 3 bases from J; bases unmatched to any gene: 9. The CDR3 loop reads CASSVGSPGGNYNEQFF. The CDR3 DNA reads TGTGCCAGCAGCGTAGGGTCGCCGGGAGGAAACTACAATGAGCAGTTCTTC.